What follows is one TCR beta chain and its context. The target antigen is unknown. The sample originates from a study of OX40 agonist ivuxolimab in advanced cancers. Whole-study findings and limits: The average count of expanded clones was higher among CD8+ T cells than among CD4+. The study observed clonal expansion of CD4+ and CD8+ blood T cells by week 6 at 0.1 to 3.0 mg/kg.

Blood samples were obtained at baseline, cycle 4 day 1, and cycle 7 day 1. The CDR3 totals 14 residues. Measured with immunoSEQ multiplex PCR; TCRdb has only the in-frame clones, and not every one. The data contain tens of thousands of clones, 80% to 90% of them singletons. Here the sequenced sample was CD4+ or CD8+ T cells sorted from blood, taken in a trial of the OX40 agonist ivuxolimab. V and J are TRBV7-5 and TRBJ2-3. TRBV7-5 is a recognized pseudogene. The receptor comes from an adult with an advanced solid tumor such as melanoma, head and neck, liver or kidney cancer. CDR3 protein: CVRSSPDRIDTQYF. For the CDR3, the DNA is TGTGTCAGAAGCTCCCCCGACCGTATTGATACGCAGTATTTT.